The entry below gives a single T cell receptor beta chain sequence along with its context. This record comes from a study of shared clonotypes between healthy human individuals. This CDR3 contains 15 residues. The V gene's germline CDR1 is SGHVS and CDR2 FNYEAQ. V was pared by 6 bases and J by 0 bases, with 14 bases between. Naive CD8 cells, CD45RO-negative and positively selected for CCR7, excluded terminally differentiated effector memory CD45RA+ cells. Sequenced by immunoSEQ multiplex PCR; TCRdb stores in-frame clones only, minus some. This table holds 660,000 or so clones, approximately 96% found once.

The chain recombines TRBV7-6 with TRBJ1-1; no firm D call. The source material was naive CD8+ T cells sorted from blood. This clonotype originated in a woman between 25 and 40 years old in good health. The CDR3 DNA follows: TGTGCCAGCAGGAGGAGTCCTTACATGAACACTGAAGCTTTCTTT. Translated: CASRRSPYMNTEAFF.